One and the same sample provided the 32 T cell receptor beta chains below, sequenced in a study of blood T cell repertoires in COVID-19. The assay was immunoSEQ multiplex PCR, and TCRdb's table has in-frame clones only and misses some. The sample consists of over 200,000 clones, 75% to 85% of them appearing once. The sequencing input was peripheral blood. These TCRs come from a man aged 40-49 years who had recovered from COVID-19.

V gene TRBV15 combines with J gene TRBJ1-2, with D unclear. The V gene's germline CDR1 is LNHNV and CDR2 YYDKDF (reference sequence). V dropped 0 bases and J dropped 1 base, with 9 bases sitting between them. The CDR3 loop spans 15 amino acids. The CDR3 coding sequence is TGTGCCACCAGCAGAGAGCAGGCAGTTAACTATGGCTACACCTTC. Translating it yields CATSREQAVNYGYTF.

This clone was counted ten times or more. The chain links TRBV25-1 to TRBJ1-2, with 11 bases aligning to TRBD1. This CDR3 is built from 17 residues. The ends lost 3 bases at V and 4 bases at J; junction bases unmatched: 10. Per the germline V gene, CDR1 is MGHDK and CDR2 is SYGVNS. Here the CDR3 DNA reads TGTGCCAGCAGTGATCTCGGACAGGGGGCGCGAAGCTATGGCTACACCTTC. Translation gives CASSDLGQGARSYGYTF.

The chain employs TRBV18 and TRBJ2-7; TRBD1 agrees at 7 bases. After removal of 6 bases from V and 0 bases from J, the junction contained 8 bases not matched to a gene. The length of the CDR3 is 15 residues. The germline gives CDR1 KGHSH, CDR2 LQKENI. The CDR3 is CASSLRAGGSYEQYF. For the CDR3, the DNA is TGTGCCAGCTCCCTAAGGGCAGGGGGCTCCTACGAGCAGTACTTC.

This chain uses TRBV6-2 or TRBV6-3 with TRBJ2-7, with D possibly matching TRBD2 (7 bases). The CDR3 contains 14 residues. Germline V gives CDR1 MNHEY, CDR2 SVGEGT. V was pared by 5 bases and J by 7 bases, with 18 bases between. The CDR3 region has the DNA TGTGCCAGCAGTAGGACGGGGGGCCCTCGGGAGCAGTACTTC. Residues: CASSRTGGPREQYF.

This chain uses TRBV27 with TRBJ1-1; D remains ambiguous. CDR3 length: 14 amino acids. V was pared by 6 bases and J by 4 bases, with 15 bases between. CDR1 MNHEY and CDR2 SMNVEV come from the germline V gene (reference sequence). The CDR3 is CASSYILGATEAFF. CDR3 in DNA: TGTGCCAGCAGCTACATCCTAGGAGCCACTGAAGCTTTCTTT.

This clone was observed a handful of times. V is TRBV2 and J is TRBJ1-6; possible D gene TRBD1, 6 bases. The CDR3 runs to 15 residues. V lost 6 bases to trimming and J lost 9 bases, with 18 bases between them. The V gene's germline CDR1 is SNHLY and CDR2 FYNNEI. Here the CDR3 reads CASRQQGNGRSPLHF. The CDR3 nucleotides read TGTGCCAGCAGGCAACAGGGAAACGGGCGTTCACCCCTCCACTTT.

This clone was counted between two and nine times. The chain joins TRBV19 to TRBJ2-6; TRBD1 matches at 12 bases. This CDR3 region has 16 residues. J gave up 4 bases and V 8 bases, and 6 bases lay outside the gene matches. Germline V gene sequence: CDR1 LNHDA, CDR2 SQIVND (reference sequence). The CDR3 sequence is CASGDRGRRGANVLTF. The CDR3 DNA reads TGTGCCAGTGGGGACAGGGGGCGCAGAGGGGCCAACGTCCTGACTTTC.

V gene TRBV4-1 combines with J gene TRBJ2-5; 7 positions match TRBD2. The V gene end was trimmed by 1 base and the J gene end by 1 base; junction bases not matched to a gene: 6. This CDR3 has 16 amino acids. Germline CDR1 MGHRA, CDR2 YSYEKL. In DNA form, the CDR3 reads TGCGCCAGCAGCCAAGGATCGGGGGGACTCCAAGAGACCCAGTACTTC. Translated, it gives CASSQGSGGLQETQYF.

The V and J genes are TRBV4-3 and TRBJ2-1; 9 nucleotides align to TRBD1. V gave up 2 bases and J gave up 5 bases; unmatched junction bases: 7. Germline values: CDR1 LGHNA, CDR2 YSLEER. The CDR3 has 16 amino acids. The CDR3 bases are TGCGCCAGCAGCCAACTCGGGACAGGGAGGAACAATGAGCAGTTCTTC. Its translation is CASSQLGTGRNNEQFF.

The rearrangement uses TRBV21-1 and TRBJ2-1; the D segment call TRBD1 is taken from the table without a DNA check. TRBV21-1 is deemed a pseudogene. The length of the CDR3 is 19 residues. The CDR3 here is CASSKVCKDRTGPYNEQFF. CDR3 DNA sequence: TGTGCCAGCAGCAAAGTTTGTAAGGATCGGACAGGCCCCTACAATGAGCAGTTCTTC.

In this sample, this clone turned up once. For the CDR3, the DNA is TGTGCCAGCAGTCCCTCGGACGGGAAGAATGAAAAACTGTTTTTT. Translated, it gives CASSPSDGKNEKLFF. The V gene is TRBV27, the J gene TRBJ1-4; D is unclear. CDR3 length: 15 residues. CDR1 and CDR2 (germline): MNHEY, SMNVEV (reference sequence). The V and J ends lost 5 bases and 5 bases respectively, with 15 bases between them.

V and J are TRBV5-6 and TRBJ1-2, with a tentative D call TRBD1 (6 bases). From germline, CDR1 is SGHDT and CDR2 YYEEEE. V was pared by 0 bases and J by 0 bases, with 12 bases between. The CDR3 covers 16 residues. The CDR3 region is CASSLGDTYANYGYTF. DNA of the CDR3: TGTGCCAGCAGCTTGGGGGACACCTATGCTAACTATGGCTACACCTTC. Full variable domain (rest looked up from reference TRBV5-6 and TRBJ1-2): DAGVTQSPTHLIKTRGQQVTLRCSPKSGHDTVSWYQQALGQGPQFIFQYYEEEERQRGNFPDRFSGHQFPNYSSELNVNALLLGDSALYLCASSLGDTYANYGYTFGSGTRLTVV.

The chain has TRBV4-1 and TRBJ1-4; D is uncertain. The CDR3 spans 16 residues. The V gene's germline CDR1 is MGHRA and CDR2 YSYEKL. V lost 1 base and J 3 bases, leaving 12 bases between the germline ends. The CDR3 DNA is TGCGCCAGCAGCCAAGTTCTCCGGTTGGCTAATGAAAAACTGTTTTTT. Its translation: CASSQVLRLANEKLFF.

This clone has only a few counts. V gene TRBV24-1 combines with J gene TRBJ2-1, with 8 bases lining up with TRBD2. CDR3 length: 15 amino acids. The germline V gene has CDR1 KGHDR and CDR2 SFDVKD. V gave up 2 bases and J gave up 6 bases; unmatched junction bases: 5. The CDR3 loop reads CATSDSGRAANEQFF. In DNA form, the CDR3 reads TGTGCCACCAGTGATTCCGGGAGGGCCGCCAATGAGCAGTTCTTC.

V is TRBV2 and J is TRBJ1-2; a possible D gene is TRBD1 (6 bases). The CDR3 loop spans 17 amino acids. Trimming pared 0 bases from V and 8 bases from J, leaving 22 bases between. Per germline, CDR1 SNHLY and CDR2 FYNNEI. The CDR3 loop reads CASSEASGHSFSLGYTF. CDR3 bases: TGTGCCAGCAGTGAAGCCTCGGGACACTCTTTCTCTCTCGGCTACACCTTC.

This chain links TRBV18 with TRBJ2-5; D might be TRBD2 (6 bases). V was clipped by 6 bases and J by 1 base, with 15 bases between them. Germline-derived CDR1 and CDR2 are KGHSH and LQKENI. The CDR3 is made up of 15 amino acids. The chain's CDR3 is CASSRNSGRQETQYF. CDR3 coding DNA: TGTGCCAGCTCGCGTAATAGCGGACGCCAAGAGACCCAGTACTTC.

This chain connects TRBV29-1 to TRBJ2-1; D remains ambiguous. Germline lookup yields CDR1 SQVTM and CDR2 ANQGSEA. The CDR3 covers 14 residues. Trimming left V 8 bases short and J 2 bases short, with 16 bases between. The CDR3 is CSLISGQAYNEQFF. CDR3 nucleotide sequence: TGCAGCTTAATCTCAGGCCAGGCCTACAATGAGCAGTTCTTC.

This chain uses TRBV12-2 with TRBJ2-3; the table's D call, TRBD2, has no DNA check behind it. TRBV12-2 is annotated as a pseudogene. This CDR3 is built from 21 residues. CDR3 nucleotide sequence: TGTGCAAGTCGCTTAGCGAAAGGAGGGACTAGCGGGACTTCCAGTAAAGATACGCAGTATTTT. Translating gives CASRLAKGGTSGTSSKDTQYF.

The rearrangement joins TRBV27 to TRBJ1-5; 8 nucleotides match TRBD1. Germline-derived CDR1 and CDR2 are MNHEY and SMNVEV (reference sequence). V shed 4 bases and J 8 bases; nucleotides not matched to a gene: 7. The CDR3 totals 14 residues. CDR3 sequence (DNA): TGTGCCAGCAGTTGGACAGGGACATTGAAGCCCCAGCATTTT. Translating it yields CASSWTGTLKPQHF.

V usage is TRBV6-5 and J usage is TRBJ2-3; D uncertain. V was pared by 6 bases and J by 2 bases, with 15 bases between. Germline lookup yields CDR1 MNHEY and CDR2 SVGAGI. This CDR3 region has 15 residues. The CDR3 sequence: CASSPRRPLTDTQYF. CDR3 nucleotide sequence: TGTGCCAGCAGCCCCCGCAGGCCCCTCACAGATACGCAGTATTTT.

The genes are TRBV19 and TRBJ2-3; 7 bases align to TRBD2. CDR1 is LNHDA, CDR2 SQIVND, per germline (reference sequence). This CDR3 comprises 13 residues. The ends lost 3 bases at V and 11 bases at J; junction bases unmatched: 8. The CDR3 DNA follows: TGTGCCAGTAGTATCACATCGCGGGAGAGGCAGTATTTT. It translates to CASSITSRERQYF.

The chain uses TRBV7-9 and TRBJ1-2; no firm D call. The ends were cut back, 6 bases at V and 2 bases at J, with 10 bases in the middle. The CDR3 runs to 13 residues. Germline values: CDR1 SEHNR, CDR2 FQNEAQ (reference sequence). The CDR3 loop reads CASSFGWNYGYTF. The CDR3, as DNA: TGTGCCAGCAGTTTCGGGTGGAACTATGGCTACACCTTC.

The CDR3 DNA is TGTGCCAGCAGCTTGGCAACCCCGGGACAGGGGAAAAAACTGTTTTTT. Translation: CASSLATPGQGKKLFF. The chain couples TRBV5-4 to TRBJ1-4; 10 bases align to TRBD1. V lost 0 bases and J lost 9; bases outside the gene matches: 8. The V gene's germline CDR1 is SGHNT and CDR2 YYREEE (reference sequence). CDR3 size: 16 residues.

V and J are TRBV2 and TRBJ2-5, with 7 bases fitting TRBD2. Losses at the gene ends were 4 bases for V and 3 bases for J; bases not matched to a gene: 8. From germline, CDR1 is SNHLY and CDR2 FYNNEI. CDR3 length: 15 amino acids. The CDR3: CASSGGGEFKETQYF. The DNA for the CDR3 is TGTGCCAGCAGTGGGGGGGGTGAATTTAAAGAGACCCAGTACTTC. Complete variable domain (other parts from reference TRBV2 and TRBJ2-5): EPEVTQTPSHQVTQMGQEVILRCVPISNHLYFYWYRQILGQKVEFLVSFYNNEISEKSEIFDDQFSVERPDGSNFTLKIRSTKLEDSAMYFCASSGGGEFKETQYFGPGTRLLVL.

A single count supports this clone. V usage is TRBV19 and J usage is TRBJ2-1; D is perhaps TRBD2 (6 bases). Germline CDR1 is LNHDA and CDR2 is SQIVND (reference sequence). The CDR3 is 14 amino acids. V lost 6 bases, J lost 3 bases, and 12 bases lay in between. CDR3 sequence (DNA): TGTGCCAGTAGGGTGGGGGGAGACTACAATGAGCAGTTCTTC. It yields the protein CASRVGGDYNEQFF. The variable domain in full, completed from reference TRBV19 and TRBJ2-1, reads DGGITQSPKYLFRKEGQNVTLSCEQNLNHDAMYWYRQDPGQGLRLIYYSQIVNDFQKGDIAEGYSVSREKKESFPLTVTSAQKNPTAFYLCASRVGGDYNEQFFGPGTRLTVL.

The chain recombines TRBV5-5 with TRBJ1-1, with D unresolved. The CDR3 runs to 13 residues. Germline CDR1 and CDR2: SGHKS and YYEKEE (reference sequence). Trimming cost V 1 base and J 1 base, with 5 bases left between them. This CDR3 is CASSLYRNTEAFF. As DNA, the CDR3 is TGTGCCAGCAGCTTGTATAGGAACACTGAAGCTTTCTTT.

The rearrangement links TRBV5-1 to TRBJ2-1; possible D gene TRBD2, 6 bases. The CDR3 sequence is 14 residues long. The V gene lost 2 bases and the J gene lost 4 bases, with 10 bases spanning the gap. CDR1 and CDR2 from the germline V gene are SGHRS and YFSETQ. This CDR3 reads CASSLVGSYNEQFF. CDR3 nucleotides: TGCGCCAGCAGCTTAGTCGGGAGTTACAATGAGCAGTTCTTC.

The V call is TRBV19, the J call TRBJ1-5; D perhaps matches TRBD1 (5 bases). The CDR3 loop spans 15 amino acids. V was cut by 2 bases and J by 4 bases, with 12 bases left in between. From germline, CDR1 is LNHDA and CDR2 SQIVND (reference sequence). The CDR3 here is CASSIWQGGNQPQHF. In DNA, the CDR3 is TGTGCCAGTAGTATATGGCAGGGAGGAAATCAGCCCCAGCATTTT.

The rearrangement joins TRBV27 to TRBJ2-7; 8 nucleotides align to TRBD1. The CDR3 has 16 amino acids. Germline CDR1 and CDR2: MNHEY and SMNVEV (reference sequence). V gave up 4 bases and J gave up 2 bases; unmatched junction bases: 10. The chain's CDR3 is CASSSVRGQAAYEQYF. CDR3 DNA: TGTGCCAGCAGTTCGGTAAGGGGACAGGCCGCCTACGAGCAGTACTTC.

The chain has TRBV5-1 and TRBJ1-2; 9 positions match TRBD1. The germline V gene encodes CDR1 SGHRS and CDR2 YFSETQ. The CDR3 runs to 16 residues. The ends lost 0 bases at V and 7 bases at J; junction bases unmatched: 10. The CDR3 DNA reads TGCGCCAGCAGCTTGGCCGTAGGACAGGGGCCTGGTGGCTACACCTTC. This encodes CASSLAVGQGPGGYTF. The entire variable domain, with the rest obtained from reference TRBV5-1 and TRBJ1-2, is as follows: KAGVTQTPRYLIKTRGQQVTLSCSPISGHRSVSWYQQTPGQGLQFLFEYFSETQRNKGNFPGRFSGRQFSNSRSEMNVSTLELGDSALYLCASSLAVGQGPGGYTFGSGTRLTVV.

The sample holds a few counts of this clone. This chain uses TRBV18 with TRBJ1-2, with 8 bases matching TRBD1. The ends lost 2 bases at V and 4 bases at J; junction bases unmatched: 6. The germline gives CDR1 KGHSH, CDR2 LQKENI. The CDR3 has 15 amino acids. The CDR3 DNA is TGTGCCAGCTCACCAAGACAGGGGAACTTCTATGGCTACACCTTC. This sequence encodes CASSPRQGNFYGYTF.

This clone has only a few counts. The chain joins TRBV7-9 to TRBJ1-2; D unresolved. The CDR3 is 13 residues long. V dropped 1 base and J dropped 8 bases, with 11 bases sitting between them. Germline lookup yields CDR1 SEHNR and CDR2 FQNEAQ (reference sequence). The CDR3 nucleotides are TGTGCCAGCAGCTTAGGGTCGGGGATGGGCTACACCTTC. Its protein product is CASSLGSGMGYTF. Complete variable domain (other parts from reference TRBV7-9 and TRBJ1-2): DTGVSQNPRHKITKRGQNVTFRCDPISEHNRLYWYRQTLGQGPEFLTYFQNEAQLEKSRLLSDRFSAERPKGSFSTLEIQRTEQGDSAMYLCASSLGSGMGYTFGSGTRLTVV.